A selection of T cell receptor beta chains follows, all from one sample in a study of beta chain features in type 1 diabetes. The repertoire was sequenced with immunoSEQ multiplex PCR; TCRdb's copy has only in-frame clones and lacks some. The sample shows roughly 730,000 clones, under 15% of them seen only once. The sequenced material came from naive CD4+ T cells from blood. The source is a man younger than 35 with type 1 diabetes. Both conserved end residues are part of each CDR3. D genes are given only for firm matches. Part of the rows lack a size; the others show once, few, many or a class for expanded clones.

TRBD1,TRBV9,TRBJ1-1,few,15,TGTGCCAGCAGCGTGGTCCGGGACAGGGTCACTGAAGCTTTCTTT,CASSVVRDRVTEAFF
-,TRBV9,TRBJ1-3,-,14,TGTGCCAGCAGCGAGGGGATCTCTGGAAACACCATATATTTT,CASSEGISGNTIYF
-,TRBV5-1,TRBJ2-3,-,15,TGCGCCAGCAGCTTGGAGGGGACTTTCACAGATACGCAGTATTTT,CASSLEGTFTDTQYF
TRBD1,TRBV10-2,TRBJ2-7,-,14,TGCGCCAGCAGTGATGGGCAGGGGGTCTACGAGCAGTACTTC,CASSDGQGVYEQYF
-,TRBV7-9,TRBJ1-1,few,14,TGTGCCAGCACTTCCGGGCCGCTGAACACTGAAGCTTTCTTT,CASTSGPLNTEAFF
-,TRBV19,TRBJ1-2,-,15,TGTGCCAGTAGTATTGGGGCAGGGAATAACTATGGCTACACCTTC,CASSIGAGNNYGYTF
-,TRBV20-1,TRBJ2-7,few,11,TGCAGTGTCCCTAGCTCCTACGAGCAGTACTTC,CSVPSSYEQYF
-,TRBV30,TRBJ1-2,-,12,TGTGCCTGGAGTGTGGGAGGGAGCGGCTACACCTTC,CAWSVGGSGYTF
-,TRBV30,TRBJ1-5,few,16,TGTGCCTGGAGTGTACAAAACTCAGGTAGCAATCAGCCCCAGCATTTT,CAWSVQNSGSNQPQHF
-,TRBV10-3,TRBJ1-2,few,14,TGTGCCATCAGTACCCAACAAGCTAACTATGGCTACACCTTC,CAISTQQANYGYTF
-,TRBV7-9,TRBJ2-2,-,13,TGTGCCAGCAGCCTCAGGGACACCGGGGAGCTGTTTTTT,CASSLRDTGELFF
-,TRBV5-1,TRBJ2-2,-,13,TGCGCCAGCAGCTTGGAAGCCACCGGGGAGCTGTTTTTT,CASSLEATGELFF
-,TRBV5-1,TRBJ2-7,-,17,TGCGCCAGCAGCTTGGCCGGAGGTTCCTCCTCCTTAGGAGAGCAGTACTTC,CASSLAGGSSSLGEQYF
TRBD1,TRBV19,TRBJ2-2,-,16,TGTGCCAGTACTATGGGGGACAGGGAGAACACCGGGGAGCTGTTTTTT,CASTMGDRENTGELFF
-,TRBV6-5,TRBJ2-3,-,12,TGTGCCAGCAACCTCCTCCCAGATACGCAGTATTTT,CASNLLPDTQYF
-,TRBV6-5,TRBJ1-5,few,14,TGTGCCAGCAGTCAAGACGGAAGGGGGATGCCCCAGCATTTT,CASSQDGRGMPQHF
TRBD1,TRBV27,TRBJ1-2,-,12,TGTGCCAGCAGTTCACAGGGGTTTGGCTACACCTTC,CASSSQGFGYTF
-,TRBV29-1,TRBJ2-3,few,12,TGCAGCGTTGTGCAGGGGACAGATACGCAGTATTTT,CSVVQGTDTQYF
-,TRBV10-3,TRBJ2-5,few,15,TGTGCCATCAGTGACCTTAGCGGCCGCCAAGAGACCCAGTACTTC,CAISDLSGRQETQYF
-,TRBV10-3,TRBJ2-3,-,11,TGTGCCCGGGGGGCTGAAGATACGCAGTATTTT,CARGAEDTQYF
-,TRBV30,TRBJ2-1,many,14,TGTGCCTGGAGTGTACATGTCACCCTCGGGGAGCAGTTCTTC,CAWSVHVTLGEQFF
-,TRBV28,TRBJ2-3,-,13,TGTGCCAGCCGGCAAAGGGGCACAGATACGCAGTATTTT,CASRQRGTDTQYF
-,TRBV6-5,TRBJ1-1,few,14,TGTGCCAGCATGGAGGACGAGCCGAACACTGAAGCTTTCTTT,CASMEDEPNTEAFF
-,TRBV9,TRBJ2-6,-,14,TGTGCCAGCAGCGCGGGACAACCAGCCAACGTCCTGACTTTC,CASSAGQPANVLTF
-,TRBV7-3,TRBJ2-2,-,15,TGTGCCAGCAGCCAGCGAGGGGCGGGCACCGGGGAGCTGTTTTTT,CASSQRGAGTGELFF
TRBD1,TRBV7-7,TRBJ2-5,few,14,TGTGCCAGCAGCACCCGACAGGGAATGGAGACCCAGTACTTC,CASSTRQGMETQYF
-,TRBV5-6,TRBJ1-4,-,14,TGTGCCAGCAGCTCGGGACGGTCGAATGAAAAACTGTTTTTT,CASSSGRSNEKLFF
-,TRBV4-1,TRBJ1-4,few,15,TGCGCCAGCAGGCCCGGGGCTGCAACTAATGAAAAACTGTTTTTT,CASRPGAATNEKLFF
TRBD1,TRBV5-1,TRBJ2-7,few,13,TGCGCCAGCAGCTTAAGGACAGGGGGCGAGCAGTACTTC,CASSLRTGGEQYF
-,TRBV20-1,TRBJ1-4,-,11,TGCAGTGCTAGCCCCGGGTTTAGACTGTTTTTT,CSASPGFRLFF
-,TRBV10-2,TRBJ2-5,-,17,TGCGCCAGCAGTCCCGGGACTTCCCCTCGGGGGCAAGAGACCCAGTACTTC,CASSPGTSPRGQETQYF
-,TRBV29-1,TRBJ1-1,few,16,TGCAGCGTTGATGGGCCAGGGGCCGCCTCGAACACTGAAGCTTTCTTT,CSVDGPGAASNTEAFF
TRBD2,TRBV5-1,TRBJ2-3,few,19,TGCGCCAGCAGTCGAACACCGACTAGCGGGGGGGCCGGTACAGATACGCAGTATTTT,CASSRTPTSGGAGTDTQYF
-,TRBV7-3,TRBJ2-3,-,15,TGTGCCAGCGCCCTGCGGTGGGGCGGGACAGATACGCAGTATTTT,CASALRWGGTDTQYF
-,TRBV7-8,TRBJ1-1,-,14,TGTGCCAGCAGCTTAATGGTTCAGAACACTGAAGCTTTCTTT,CASSLMVQNTEAFF
TRBD1,TRBV6-5,TRBJ1-6,few,15,TGTGCCAGCAGTTACACAGGACAGGGGTTGGCACCCCTCCACTTT,CASSYTGQGLAPLHF
-,TRBV30,TRBJ1-3,-,16,TGTGCCTGGCAAGGACCTTCGGAACCCGCTGGAAACACCATATATTTT,CAWQGPSEPAGNTIYF
TRBD2,TRBV2,TRBJ2-3,few,17,TGTGCCAGCAGTGAAGGCGAGCGGGGCTTCACCACAGATACGCAGTATTTT,CASSEGERGFTTDTQYF
-,TRBV28,TRBJ1-2,-,16,TGTGCCAGCAGTCCCTCGGGCAGTCCCCTAGGGTATGGCTACACCTTC,CASSPSGSPLGYGYTF
-,TRBV4-1,TRBJ1-4,-,13,TGCGCCAGCAGCCAAGATTCCTGGGAAAAACTGTTTTTT,CASSQDSWEKLFF
TRBD2,TRBV4-2,TRBJ2-3,-,17,TGTGCCAGCAGCCAAGACGCTAGCGGGGGGGGCACAGATACGCAGTATTTT,CASSQDASGGGTDTQYF
TRBD2,TRBV10-1,TRBJ2-1,-,15,TGCGCCAGCAGTGAGGGGACTAGCGTTTTAAATGAGCAGTTCTTC,CASSEGTSVLNEQFF
-,TRBV6-5,TRBJ1-2,-,15,TGTGCCAGCAGTTATGCGGGGGGCGGTTCAGGCGGCTACACCTTC,CASSYAGGGSGGYTF
-,TRBV30,TRBJ1-1,few,18,TGTGCCTGGGGGGGTCGACAGACACCTATTTTCATGAACACTGAAGCTTTCTTT,CAWGGRQTPIFMNTEAFF
-,TRBV7-2,TRBJ2-1,few,15,TGTGCCAGCAGCCCCCTGGGGGCCTCCTACAATGAGCAGTTCTTC,CASSPLGASYNEQFF
TRBD1,TRBV6-5,TRBJ1-1,few,15,TGTGCCAGCAGTTTCCCTGGGACAGGGGGCACTGAAGCTTTCTTT,CASSFPGTGGTEAFF
-,TRBV4-1,TRBJ1-4,-,14,TGCGCCAGCAGCCTCATGGACGTGAATGAAAAACTGTTTTTT,CASSLMDVNEKLFF
TRBD1,TRBV14,TRBJ2-1,-,16,TGTGCCAGCAGCCCACGGAGACAGGGTCGGTGGAATGAGCAGTTCTTC,CASSPRRQGRWNEQFF
-,TRBV19,TRBJ2-2,-,13,TGTGCCAGTATGTCTCTGAACACCGGGGAGCTGTTTTTT,CASMSLNTGELFF
-,TRBV7-9,TRBJ1-2,-,14,TGTGCCAGCAGCTTAAGTCCACAGATCTATGGCTACACCTTC,CASSLSPQIYGYTF
-,TRBV6-6,TRBJ2-7,few,14,TGTGCCAGCAGTTACTCGAGACCCCCCGACGGGCAGTACTTC,CASSYSRPPDGQYF
-,TRBV7-6,TRBJ2-5,-,15,TGTGCCAGCAGCTTAGGTAGTGTCAGGGGAGAGACCCAGTACTTC,CASSLGSVRGETQYF
-,TRBV5-1,TRBJ2-3,few,14,TGCGCCAGCAGCTTCCCCGGGGTGGCAGATACGCAGTATTTT,CASSFPGVADTQYF
-,TRBV7-9,TRBJ1-1,-,14,TGTGCCAGCAGCTTAGGATGGGGGGCTGCTGAAGCTTTCTTT,CASSLGWGAAEAFF